The 25 T cell receptor beta chains below come from one sample, sequenced in a study of T cell responses to AZD1222 COVID-19 vaccine. Sequencing was performed with immunoSEQ multiplex PCR; in TCRdb, only in-frame clones are kept and a portion is missing. Of about 130,000 clones listed, around 94% are singletons. The sequences come from peripheral blood, collected on day 0 of AZD1222 vaccination. Receptors originate from an adult in good health.

The chain joins TRBV9 to TRBJ2-1, with TRBD2 matching 7 bases. There are 15 residues in the CDR3. V lost 0 bases and J lost 9; bases outside the gene matches: 9. Germline lookup yields CDR1 SGDLS and CDR2 YYNGEE. The CDR3 sequence: CASSVVLGTNGEQFF. CDR3 DNA: TGTGCCAGCAGCGTAGTGTTGGGGACTAATGGTGAGCAGTTCTTC.

This clone was detected only a few times. The chain carries TRBV6-5 and TRBJ2-7, with TRBD2 matching over 11 bases. CDR1 and CDR2 (germline): MNHEY, SVGAGI. The CDR3 runs 15 residues. V dropped 6 bases and J dropped 3; count of bases not matched to a gene: 7. CDR3 coding DNA: TGTGCCAGCAGAGGGGCTACTAGCGGGAGCTACGAGCAGTACTTC. Its protein product is CASRGATSGSYEQYF.

The chain recombines TRBV5-8 with TRBJ2-5; 15 bases map to TRBD2. CDR3 length: 17 residues. The junction had 7 bases not matched to a gene; V was cut back by 4 bases and J by 3 bases. Germline assignment: CDR1 SGHTS and CDR2 YDEGEE. CDR3 coding DNA: TGTGCCAGCAGCCCCGGACTAGCGGGAGGGGGGGAAGAGACCCAGTACTTC. It encodes CASSPGLAGGGEETQYF.

This chain joins TRBV5-4 and TRBJ2-1, with no clear D. This CDR3 spans 15 amino acids. Germline V gene data show CDR1 as SGHNT and CDR2 as YYREEE (reference sequence). V was clipped by 0 bases and J by 1 base, with 8 bases between them. Here the CDR3 DNA reads TGTGCCAGCAGCTTGGGAGTTCGATCCTACAATGAGCAGTTCTTC. Translation gives CASSLGVRSYNEQFF.

This chain uses TRBV28 with TRBJ1-1; D uncertain. The V end was cut by 7 bases, the J end by 5 bases, with 11 bases between. CDR1 and CDR2 (germline): MDHEN, SYDVKM. This CDR3 contains 12 residues. Written as DNA, the CDR3 is TGTGCCAGCACCCGGCCGGGGACTGAAGCTTTCTTT. It specifies CASTRPGTEAFF.

The rearrangement uses TRBV9 and TRBJ2-1; D unclear. The CDR3 spans 14 residues. V gave up 5 bases and J gave up 0 bases, with 9 bases separating them. In germline, CDR1 is SGDLS, CDR2 YYNGEE. The CDR3 nucleotides are TGTGCCAGCAGTTTAACGAGCTCCTACAATGAGCAGTTCTTC. It codes for CASSLTSSYNEQFF.

The genes are TRBV7-6 and TRBJ2-5, with D uncertain. From germline, CDR1 is SGHVS and CDR2 FNYEAQ. The V gene lost 10 bases and the J gene lost 9 bases, with 12 bases spanning the gap. The CDR3 runs 10 residues. Here the CDR3 reads CAILGSSQYF. CDR3 bases: TGTGCCATTTTGGGGTCGTCCCAGTACTTC.

The V call is TRBV10-1, the J call TRBJ2-7; D is unclear. This CDR3 region has 14 residues. CDR1 WNHNN and CDR2 SYGVQD come from the germline V gene (reference sequence). The V end was cut by 4 bases, the J end by 2 bases, with 12 bases between. This chain's CDR3 is CASSGGFYPYEQYF. The CDR3 DNA reads TGCGCCAGCAGTGGGGGATTCTATCCCTACGAGCAGTACTTC.

V is TRBV7-2 and J is TRBJ2-3, with 7 bases identical to TRBD2. Germline V gene data show CDR1 as SGHTA and CDR2 as FQGNSA. The CDR3 is 14 amino acids. J gave up 4 bases and V 3 bases, and 4 bases lay outside the gene matches. Written as DNA, the CDR3 is TGTGCCAGCAGCTTTAGCGGGTTGTCAGATACGCAGTATTTT. It is translated as CASSFSGLSDTQYF.

The chain combines TRBV21-1 with TRBJ2-3; the D call of TRBD2 is as the table states it, not checked on the DNA. TRBV21-1 is an annotated pseudogene. The CDR3 runs 16 residues. CDR3 sequence: CASSKSVVEGRDTQYF. CDR3 DNA sequence: TGTGCCAGCAGCAAATCGGTAGTGGAGGGGCGAGATACGCAGTATTTT.

The J gene is TRBJ2-7, the V gene TRBV7-3, with D perhaps matching TRBD2 (5 bases). Trimming stripped 4 bases from V and 7 bases from J, with 14 bases between. From germline, CDR1 is SGHTA and CDR2 FQGTGA. The CDR3 covers 13 residues. The CDR3 reads CASSSWGAGEQYF. The DNA of the CDR3 is TGTGCCAGCAGCTCTTGGGGAGCCGGGGAGCAGTACTTC. The full variable domain, with the rest looked up from reference TRBV7-3 and TRBJ2-7, is GAGVSQTPSNKVTEKGKYVELRCDPISGHTALYWYRQSLGQGPEFLIYFQGTGAADDSGLPNDRFFAVRPEGSVSTLKIQRTERGDSAVYLCASSSWGAGEQYFGPGTRLTVT.

The V and J genes are TRBV24-1 and TRBJ1-2; no clear D. The germline V gene has CDR1 KGHDR and CDR2 SFDVKD. This CDR3 spans 13 amino acids. V dropped 5 bases and J dropped 2 bases, with 8 bases sitting between them. The CDR3 nucleotides are TGTGCCACCAGTGGCCCTGGGAACTATGGCTACACCTTC. Translating it yields CATSGPGNYGYTF.

This clone was detected once. This chain connects TRBV4-1 to TRBJ2-5; no definite D call. The CDR3 runs 13 residues. CDR1 and CDR2 (germline): MGHRA, YSYEKL. V was cut by 2 bases and J by 3 bases, with 7 bases left in between. CDR3 sequence reads: CASSQIIKETQYF. The CDR3 DNA sequence: TGCGCCAGCAGCCAAATTATTAAAGAGACCCAGTACTTC.

The chain uses TRBV5-5 and TRBJ2-5; 7 bases are shared with TRBD2. The length of the CDR3 is 15 residues. Looked up from germline, CDR1 is SGHKS and CDR2 is YYEKEE (reference sequence). The V gene end was trimmed by 0 bases and the J gene end by 4 bases; junction bases not matched to a gene: 6. CDR3 protein: CASSLGTGGLETQYF. The CDR3 nucleotides read TGTGCCAGCAGCTTGGGTACGGGAGGATTAGAGACCCAGTACTTC.

J is TRBJ1-2 and V is TRBV29-1; tentatively, D is TRBD1 (5 bases). Germline V gene sequence: CDR1 SQVTM, CDR2 ANQGSEA. The V end was cut by 7 bases, the J end by 7 bases, with 16 bases between. The CDR3 consists of 12 residues. CDR3 nucleotides: TGCAGCGCCGCGGAAGGGGATGGTGGCTACACCTTC. It is translated as CSAAEGDGGYTF.

The V gene is TRBV28, the J gene TRBJ1-3; 7 bases agree with TRBD1. The CDR3 has 14 amino acids. With 7 bases clipped from V and 9 bases from J, the junction kept 12 bases outside the gene matches. Germline V gene sequence: CDR1 MDHEN, CDR2 SYDVKM. The CDR3, as DNA: TGTGCCAGCACCAACGGACAGGACGGGGGCACCATATATTTT. This translates into CASTNGQDGGTIYF.

V usage is TRBV7-9 and J usage is TRBJ1-4, with a possible D match to TRBD1 (6 bases). Germline V lookup: CDR1 SEHNR, CDR2 FQNEAQ (reference sequence). The CDR3 sequence is 16 residues long. Trimming stripped 7 bases from V and 4 bases from J, with 19 bases between. CDR3 amino acids: CASTPGGGPFNEKLFF. As DNA, the CDR3 is TGTGCCAGCACCCCAGGAGGGGGGCCATTTAATGAAAAACTGTTTTTT.

The chain couples TRBV27 to TRBJ1-1; 7 bases line up with TRBD1. Germline lookup yields CDR1 MNHEY and CDR2 SMNVEV (reference sequence). With 5 bases clipped from V and 3 bases from J, the junction kept 6 bases outside the gene matches. This CDR3 contains 14 residues. The CDR3 spells CASSVTGRDTEAFF. CDR3 in DNA: TGTGCCAGCAGTGTGACAGGGCGGGACACTGAAGCTTTCTTT.

This chain connects TRBV5-1 to TRBJ1-5, with D unresolved. CDR1 and CDR2 from the germline V gene are SGHRS and YFSETQ. The CDR3 extends over 15 amino acids. The V gene lost 0 bases and the J gene lost 8 bases, with 15 bases spanning the gap. This CDR3 reads CASSLEEFCPEPQHF. The DNA of the CDR3 is TGCGCCAGCAGCTTGGAGGAGTTCTGCCCGGAGCCCCAGCATTTT.

This clone was counted between two and nine times. The rearrangement joins TRBV6-5 to TRBJ1-1; 8 bases line up with TRBD1. CDR1 and CDR2 from the germline V gene are MNHEY and SVGAGI. This CDR3 has 15 amino acids. J was trimmed by 3 bases and V by 6 bases; bases with no gene match: 9. This CDR3 reads CASRDLTGADTEAFF. As DNA, the CDR3 is TGTGCCAGCAGGGACTTGACAGGGGCAGACACTGAAGCTTTCTTT.

The V and J genes are TRBV7-2 and TRBJ2-7, with 9 positions matching TRBD2. V lost 0 bases and J lost 0; bases outside the gene matches: 3. The CDR3 runs 16 residues. The germline CDR1 and CDR2 sequences are SGHTA and FQGNSA. The CDR3 DNA reads as TGTGCCAGCAGCTTAGCGGGTAGCGGGAGCTCCTACGAGCAGTACTTC. Residues: CASSLAGSGSSYEQYF.

The chain has TRBV29-1 and TRBJ1-5; D is ambiguous. This CDR3 region has 13 residues. Germline V gene sequence: CDR1 SQVTM, CDR2 ANQGSEA. Trimming pared 2 bases from V and 6 bases from J, leaving 11 bases between. Here the CDR3 DNA reads TGCAGCGTTGAAAGTGAGGGTAGTCAGCCCCAGCATTTT. Translation gives CSVESEGSQPQHF.

CDR3 nucleotide sequence: TGTGCCAGCAGTTTATTTGGTCTCCCAGGGGAGACCCAGTACTTC. This encodes CASSLFGLPGETQYF. V is TRBV27 and J is TRBJ2-5, with D possibly being TRBD1 (5 bases). V was clipped by 1 base and J by 5 bases, with 14 bases between them. Germline V gene sequence: CDR1 MNHEY, CDR2 SMNVEV (reference sequence). This CDR3 is built from 15 residues.

V and J are TRBV10-3 and TRBJ2-2; D is undetermined. The CDR3 consists of 13 residues. Trimming removed 6 bases at V and 3 bases at J, with 8 bases between. Germline V lookup: CDR1 ENHRY, CDR2 SYGVKD. The CDR3 nucleotides are TGTGCCATCAGCCCGTCTCACACCGGGGAGCTGTTTTTT. Amino acids: CAISPSHTGELFF.

The rearrangement uses TRBV21-1 and TRBJ2-1; TRBD1 reflects the table's D call only, with no check against the DNA. TRBV21-1 is termed a pseudogene. CDR3 length: 10 residues. The CDR3 DNA is TGTGCCAGCAGCAACTCAGGGCAGTTCTTC. This gives the protein CASSNSGQFF.